Shown below are 23 T cell receptor beta chains from a single sample sequenced in a study of T cells in localized non-small cell lung cancer. Assay: immunoSEQ multiplex PCR; the TCRdb copy retains only in-frame clones and omits some. The sample contains over a thousand clones, about 20% of which appear only once. This specimen consisted of lung tumor tissue, obtained before any cancer treatment. Receptors originate from a male donor at least 60 years old with stage I lung adenocarcinoma.

This sequence joins TRBV6-8 and TRBJ1-2; D is perhaps TRBD1 (6 bases). The germline V gene encodes CDR1 MNHGY and CDR2 SAAAGT. Trimming shortened V by 4 bases and J by 1 base, and 7 bases separated the two germline ends. The CDR3 is 13 residues long. CDR3 bases: TGTGCCAGCAGTTTACAGGGTAACTATGGCTACACCTTC. This encodes CASSLQGNYGYTF.

This clone was detected only a few times. The rearrangement joins TRBV12-5 to TRBJ2-5; tentative D call: TRBD1 (5 bases). There are 13 residues in the CDR3. CDR1 LGHNT and CDR2 FRNRAP come from the germline V gene. The CDR3 region is CASIPDSEETQYF. In DNA, the CDR3 is TGTGCCAGCATCCCCGACAGTGAAGAGACCCAGTACTTC.

This clone was recorded a few times. The CDR3 loop reads CASSEGMTGLAGEYEQFF. The DNA for the CDR3 is TGTGCCAGCAGTGAAGGTATGACGGGACTAGCGGGAGAATATGAGCAGTTCTTC. The J gene is TRBJ2-1, the V gene TRBV9; 14 positions match TRBD2. Germline V lookup: CDR1 SGDLS, CDR2 YYNGEE. V dropped 5 bases and J dropped 8; count of bases not matched to a gene: 15. The CDR3 loop spans 18 amino acids.

V and J are TRBV18 and TRBJ2-4, with D possibly being TRBD2 (6 bases). CDR3 size: 14 residues. Trimming removed 9 bases from V and 0 bases from J, with 12 bases in between. Germline V lookup: CDR1 KGHSH, CDR2 LQKENI. CDR3: CASVGTLAKNIQYF. The CDR3 DNA is TGTGCCAGTGTCGGGACTTTAGCCAAAAACATTCAGTACTTC.

CDR3: CASSLYEGSDQPQHF. For the CDR3, the DNA is TGTGCCAGCTCACTCTATGAGGGTTCGGATCAGCCCCAGCATTTT. The chain employs TRBV18 and TRBJ1-5; no definite D call. Germline CDR1 KGHSH, CDR2 LQKENI. The CDR3 runs 15 residues. Trimming took off 4 bases at V and 5 bases at J, with 15 bases between the two ends.

This clone was detected a few times. The chain recombines TRBV25-1 with TRBJ2-3; 8 bases map to TRBD1. Germline trimming cut 6 bases from V and 6 bases from J; bases unmatched to any gene: 8. Germline V CDR1 and CDR2: MGHDK, SYGVNS. The length of the CDR3 is 14 residues. The CDR3 DNA reads as TGTGCCAGCAGAACAGGGGGTTCGGTGGATACGCAGTATTTT. Amino acid sequence: CASRTGGSVDTQYF.

There are a few counts of this clone. The chain couples TRBV11-3 to TRBJ1-2; possibly TRBD1 for D (5 bases). Germline V gives CDR1 SGHNT, CDR2 YENEEA. V was cut by 5 bases and J by 1 base, with 17 bases left in between. The CDR3 sequence is 16 residues long. This CDR3 is CASSPRGGTDNYGYTF. CDR3 nucleotide sequence: TGTGCCAGCAGCCCCCGGGGGGGGACGGATAACTATGGCTACACCTTC.

V and J are TRBV12-2 and TRBJ2-1; TRBD2 was called by the table and not checked on the DNA. TRBV12-2 is noted as a pseudogene. CDR3 size: 15 residues. CDR3 residues: CASNSGTSGKGEQFF. The CDR3 DNA reads as TGTGCCAGTAACTCCGGGACTAGCGGGAAAGGAGAGCAGTTCTTC.

There are a few counts of this clone. The junction does not match germline at one end; this may be a read error. In nucleotides, the CDR3 is TGTGCCATCAGTGCGGGCCGACAGGGGAACACTGAAGCTTTCTTT. This codes for CAISAGRQGNTEAFF. The chain links TRBV6-8 to TRBJ1-1; TRBD1 matches at 7 bases. This CDR3 has 15 residues. Germline V gene data show CDR1 as MNHGY and CDR2 as SAAAGT.

The gene calls are TRBV6-8 and TRBJ2-1; 11 bases align to TRBD2. The V and J ends lost 5 bases and 0 bases, in that order; junction bases with no gene match: 6. This CDR3 comprises 17 residues. Germline CDR1 is MNHGY and CDR2 is SAAAGT. The CDR3 loop is CASSVGLAVSSYNEQFF. CDR3 DNA: TGTGCCAGCAGTGTGGGACTAGCGGTGAGCTCCTACAATGAGCAGTTCTTC.

V gene TRBV6-8 combines with J gene TRBJ2-1, with D possibly being TRBD1 (6 bases). With 4 bases removed from V and 2 bases from J, the gap between germline ends came to 15 bases. The CDR3 runs 16 residues. Germline-derived CDR1 and CDR2 are MNHGY and SAAAGT. The CDR3, as DNA: TGTGCCAGCAGTTCCGAACAGGGTCAAACCTACAATGAGCAGTTCTTC. This codes for CASSSEQGQTYNEQFF.

The chain has TRBV19 and TRBJ2-7; D remains unclear. The V end was cut by 3 bases, the J end by 0 bases, with 6 bases between. CDR1 is LNHDA and CDR2 is SQIVND in the germline V gene (reference sequence). The CDR3 is made up of 13 amino acids. This CDR3 is CASSIGHSYEQYF. In nucleotides, the CDR3 is TGTGCCAGTAGTATCGGGCACTCCTACGAGCAGTACTTC.

The rearrangement uses TRBV18 and TRBJ2-3; tentatively, D is TRBD1 (5 bases). Looked up from germline, CDR1 is KGHSH and CDR2 is LQKENI. The CDR3 spans 13 residues. Trimming cost V 2 bases and J 6 bases, with 9 bases left between them. The CDR3 DNA is TGTGCCAGCTCACCATCGGCAGGGGATACGCAGTATTTT. It codes for CASSPSAGDTQYF.

J is TRBJ2-1 and V is TRBV28, with D hard to call. The CDR3 consists of 13 residues. Trimming shortened V by 2 bases and J by 7 bases, and 9 bases separated the two germline ends. From germline, CDR1 is MDHEN and CDR2 SYDVKM. The CDR3 region is CASSLPDRNEQFF. The CDR3 region has the DNA TGTGCCAGCAGTTTACCCGACCGGAATGAGCAGTTCTTC.

This clone was observed a few times. V gene TRBV6-8 combines with J gene TRBJ1-2; 10 nucleotides line up with TRBD1. The germline gives CDR1 MNHGY, CDR2 SAAAGT. V shed 2 bases, J shed 4 bases, and the junction held 4 bases outside the gene matches. The CDR3 is made up of 15 amino acids. CDR3 sequence: CASSYVTGGGYGYTF. Written as DNA, the CDR3 is TGTGCCAGCAGTTACGTGACAGGGGGCGGCTATGGCTACACCTTC.

The CDR3: CASSVSSGAGELFF. Here the CDR3 DNA reads TGTGCCAGCAGCGTATCAAGCGGGGCCGGGGAGCTGTTTTTT. The rearrangement joins TRBV9 to TRBJ2-2, with 7 nucleotides matching TRBD2. V gave up 1 base and J gave up 6 bases; unmatched junction bases: 3. Germline V lookup: CDR1 SGDLS, CDR2 YYNGEE. This CDR3 spans 14 amino acids.

This clone was observed a handful of times. This chain joins TRBV11-3 and TRBJ1-2; maybe TRBD1 (6 bases). There are 14 residues in the CDR3. CDR1 is SGHNT and CDR2 is YENEEA in the germline V gene. Trimming removed 1 base at V and 8 bases at J, with 14 bases between. CDR3 sequence (DNA): TGTGCCAGCAGCTTAGTCCCAGGGGTATACGGCTACACCTTC. Translating gives CASSLVPGVYGYTF.

The CDR3, as DNA: TGTGCCAGTAGTATACAGGGAAACTATGGCTACACCTTC. Translated: CASSIQGNYGYTF. The chain is built from TRBV19 and TRBJ1-2; TRBD1 might be the D (5 bases). This CDR3 region has 13 residues. Per the germline V gene, CDR1 is LNHDA and CDR2 is SQIVND (reference sequence). Trimming pared 2 bases from V and 2 bases from J, leaving 6 bases between.

This clone was counted a few times. The rearrangement uses TRBV9 and TRBJ2-4; possibly TRBD2 for D (5 bases). V shed 4 bases and J shed 0 bases, with 14 bases lying between them. The CDR3 sequence is 16 residues long. Germline assignment: CDR1 SGDLS and CDR2 YYNGEE. CDR3 sequence (DNA): TGTGCCAGCAGCCCCTTGGACCGGGGAGCCAAAAACATTCAGTACTTC. Its translation is CASSPLDRGAKNIQYF.

The genes are TRBV14 and TRBJ2-2, with D maybe TRBD1 (5 bases). V lost 3 bases and J lost 5, with 10 bases in between. Germline V gives CDR1 SGHDN, CDR2 FVKESK. This CDR3 has 14 amino acids. The CDR3 sequence: CASSHRQLTGELFF. CDR3 nucleotides: TGTGCCAGCAGCCATCGACAGTTAACCGGGGAGCTGTTTTTT. The variable domain in full, completed from reference TRBV14 and TRBJ2-2, reads EAGVTQFPSHSVIEKGQTVTLRCDPISGHDNLYWYRRVMGKEIKFLLHFVKESKQDESGMPNNRFLAERTGGTYSTLKVQPAELEDSGVYFCASSHRQLTGELFFGEGSRLTVL.

By share, this clone ranks as medium-sized. The CDR3 DNA sequence: TGTGCCAGCAGATCCCGGCCTCTGAACACTGAAGCTTTCTTT. Translating gives CASRSRPLNTEAFF. The chain has TRBV9 and TRBJ1-1; no definite D call. CDR3 length equals 14 residues. Trimming shortened V by 5 bases and J by 0 bases, and 11 bases separated the two germline ends. Germline-derived CDR1 and CDR2 are SGDLS and YYNGEE.

The sample holds many counts of this clone. The chain links TRBV11-3 to TRBJ2-5; D might be TRBD2 (6 bases). The germline CDR1 and CDR2 sequences are SGHNT and YENEEA. This CDR3 is built from 17 residues. Trimming shortened V by 5 bases and J by 2 bases, and 21 bases separated the two germline ends. CDR3 region: CASSPIGGRKGQETQYF. The CDR3 nucleotides read TGTGCCAGCAGCCCCATCGGGGGACGGAAGGGGCAAGAGACCCAGTACTTC. The full variable domain, in which reference TRBV11-3 and TRBJ2-5 provide the parts outside the CDR3, is EAGVVQSPRYKIIEKKQPVAFWCNPISGHNTLYWYLQNLGQGPELLIRYENEEAVDDSQLPKDRFSAERLKGVDSTLKIQPAELGDSAVYLCASSPIGGRKGQETQYFGPGTRLLVL.

The V gene is TRBV19, the J gene TRBJ1-2; TRBD1 matches at 7 bases. The CDR3 contains 15 residues. Germline V gene lookup returns CDR1 LNHDA and CDR2 SQIVND (reference sequence). The J segment lost 3 bases and the V segment lost 6 bases, leaving 10 bases of the junction unmatched. The CDR3 bases are TGTGCCAGTAGCCCGGGACAGTCGGAGTACTATGGCTACACCTTC. Translating it yields CASSPGQSEYYGYTF.